The 5 T cell receptor beta chains in this list originate from one sample, sequenced in a study of shared T cell receptors in the human thymus. Sequenced by immunoSEQ multiplex PCR; TCRdb stores in-frame clones only, minus some. The table includes some 700,000 clones, approximately 85% detected once. This same sample was also taken into another study, of human thymus T cells.

The sequenced material came from thymocytes. The receptors here all came from a girl under two years old with a congenital heart defect.

V is TRBV6-5 and J is TRBJ2-7; 9 bases map to TRBD1. CDR3 length: 14 amino acids. The germline V gene has CDR1 MNHEY and CDR2 SVGAGI. Trimming at V came to 5 bases and at J to 6 bases, leaving 8 bases not matched to a gene. The CDR3 protein is CASSHRDRDLEQYF. CDR3 bases: TGTGCCAGCAGTCACCGGGACAGGGATCTCGAGCAGTACTTC.

With regard to this clone: Germline is not matched at one junction end, which may reflect a read error. V gene TRBV28 combines with J gene TRBJ2-7, with a tentative D call TRBD2 (7 bases). There are 11 residues in the CDR3. Germline CDR1 and CDR2: MDHEN and SYDVKM. The CDR3 DNA reads as TGTGCCAGCAGTTCTGGGGGGGCCCCGCACTTC. Protein product: CASSSGGAPHF.

The V gene is TRBV19, the J gene TRBJ1-6; D gene ambiguous. The ends were cut back, 5 bases at V and 3 bases at J, with 11 bases in the middle. The CDR3 length is 15 residues. Germline CDR1 is LNHDA and CDR2 is SQIVND (reference sequence). The CDR3 protein is CASSFRWHYNSPLHF. The CDR3 DNA reads as TGTGCCAGTAGTTTCAGGTGGCACTATAATTCACCCCTCCACTTT.

The gene calls are TRBV7-2 and TRBJ2-3; D might be TRBD2 (7 bases). The CDR3 has 17 amino acids. The germline gives CDR1 SGHTA, CDR2 FQGNSA. V gave up 6 bases and J gave up 3 bases, with 22 bases separating them. The CDR3 reads CASSPRGAICRTDTQYF. In DNA form, the CDR3 reads TGTGCCAGCAGTCCCCGGGGGGCCATTTGTAGGACAGATACGCAGTATTTT.

This sequence joins TRBV5-6 and TRBJ2-6; TRBD1 is a possible D gene (6 bases). CDR1 is SGHDT and CDR2 is YYEEEE in the germline V gene. Trimming took off 2 bases at V and 0 bases at J, with 15 bases between the two ends. The CDR3 has 18 residues. CDR3 sequence (DNA): TGTGCCAGCAGCTTTGGCAGACAGGTAGGCTCTGGGGCCAACGTCCTGACTTTC. Translation gives CASSFGRQVGSGANVLTF.